Detailed here is one T cell receptor beta chain. Its antigen is not identified. This specimen belongs to a study of T-cell memory formation after mild COVID-19. Study details: TCR clustering was largely donor specific.

Germline values: CDR1 SGHVS, CDR2 FQNEAQ. The trim removed 5 bases at V and 6 bases at J, leaving 5 bases unmatched. The CDR3 contains 15 residues. TCRalpha and TCRbeta libraries used 5'RACE with constant-segment primers and UMIs. Each CDR3 protein gets one entry after TCRdb re-called the 5' RACE reads with MiXCR. Of approximately 270,000 distinct CDR3 sequences listed, roughly 16% are singletons. Study outcomes and limitations: Largely, contracting CD4+ clones fell within CM and EM, and contracting CD8+ clones within EMRA. Day 15 to 85 contracting clones showed balanced CD4/CD8; later expanders leaned CD4+.

This chain links TRBV7-8 with TRBJ2-1, with 12 bases identical to TRBD2. The specimen sequenced was PBMCs or a T cell subset sorted from them (not recorded which). This sequence was found in a man between 18 and 35 years old who had mild COVID-19 (a few samples of this study predate the infection). Cell type and time point are not known. CDR3 residues: CASSKLAGGSNEQFF. DNA of the CDR3: TGTGCCAGCAGCAAACTAGCGGGGGGTTCCAATGAGCAGTTCTTC.